A selection of T cell receptor beta chains follows, all from one sample in a study of human thymus T cells. Sequencing was performed with immunoSEQ multiplex PCR; in TCRdb, only in-frame clones are kept and a portion is missing. The repertoire holds about 120,000 clones, just under 95% seen once, with under 0.025% in the top ten. The sample consisted of thymus tissue. These receptors all stem from a boy under two years old with a congenital heart defect but otherwise immunologically healthy. Each CDR3 is given with its conserved first and last residue. D genes are given only for firm matches. For some rows the clone size is stated as once, few or many, or as a class when expanded; others skip it.

J gene: TRBJ2-2; D gene: -; V gene: TRBV7-9; clone size: -; CDR3 DNA: TGTGCCAGCAGCTGGGAGGGGGTATTCTACACCGGGGAGCTGTTTTTT; CDR3 protein: CASSWEGVFYTGELFF
J gene: TRBJ2-3; D gene: -; V gene: TRBV9; clone size: -; CDR3 DNA: TGTGCCAGCAGCCCGTGGACCCCCGTAGGGCCTCGAGATACGCAGTATTTT; CDR3 protein: CASSPWTPVGPRDTQYF
J gene: TRBJ2-3; D gene: -; V gene: TRBV5-1; clone size: -; CDR3 DNA: TGCGCCAGCAGCTTATCGGGGGCCAACACAGATACGCAGTATTTT; CDR3 protein: CASSLSGANTDTQYF
J gene: TRBJ2-2; D gene: -; V gene: TRBV5-1; clone size: once; CDR3 DNA: TGCGCCAGCAGCTTAAAGGGTGGTGGCACCGGGGAGCTGTTTTTT; CDR3 protein: CASSLKGGGTGELFF
J gene: TRBJ2-3; D gene: -; V gene: TRBV7-2; clone size: -; CDR3 DNA: TGTGCCAGCAGCTTAGGAACAGATACGCAGTATTTT; CDR3 protein: CASSLGTDTQYF
J gene: TRBJ1-1; D gene: -; V gene: TRBV6-5; clone size: -; CDR3 DNA: TGTGCCAGCAGTTACGGGGGGGGTGGCACTGAAGCTTTCTTT; CDR3 protein: CASSYGGGGTEAFF
J gene: TRBJ1-1; D gene: -; V gene: TRBV7-2; clone size: -; CDR3 DNA: TGTGCCAGCAGCCCACACTTCCTAGAGGGGACTGAAGCTTTCTTT; CDR3 protein: CASSPHFLEGTEAFF
J gene: TRBJ1-1; D gene: TRBD1; V gene: TRBV7-6; clone size: -; CDR3 DNA: TGTGCCAGCAGTTTAGGTCCCCGGACAGGGTTGAGGAACACTGAAGCTTTCTTT; CDR3 protein: CASSLGPRTGLRNTEAFF
J gene: TRBJ2-2; D gene: -; V gene: TRBV28; clone size: -; CDR3 DNA: TGTGCCAGCAGTTTAAAGGGCAGAGGGGGTCCCGGGGAGCTGTTTTTT; CDR3 protein: CASSLKGRGGPGELFF
J gene: TRBJ2-7; D gene: TRBD1; V gene: TRBV14; clone size: -; CDR3 DNA: TGTGCCAGCAGCTCCGGGACAGGGGGCCGGACCTACGAGCAGTACTTC; CDR3 protein: CASSSGTGGRTYEQYF
J gene: TRBJ2-5; D gene: -; V gene: TRBV5-6; clone size: -; CDR3 DNA: TGTGCCAGCAGCCAAGGAGGGCCCGGGGAGACCCAGTACTTC; CDR3 protein: CASSQGGPGETQYF
J gene: TRBJ1-5; D gene: TRBD1; V gene: TRBV2; clone size: -; CDR3 DNA: TGTGCCAGCAGTGAACTAGGGACAGGGGAAAATCAGCCCCAGCATTTT; CDR3 protein: CASSELGTGENQPQHF
J gene: TRBJ1-1; D gene: -; V gene: TRBV28; clone size: once; CDR3 DNA: TGTGCCAGCTCGGGAGCAGGGCAATCCACTGAAGCTTTCTTT; CDR3 protein: CASSGAGQSTEAFF
J gene: TRBJ1-1; D gene: -; V gene: TRBV5-6; clone size: -; CDR3 DNA: TGTGCCAGCAGCCGTAGGGGACTTCAAAAAGGGCACACTGAAGCTTTCTTT; CDR3 protein: CASSRRGLQKGHTEAFF
J gene: TRBJ2-1; D gene: TRBD1; V gene: TRBV5-1; clone size: -; CDR3 DNA: TGCGCCAGCAGCTTGCCCCTTTATCGACAGGGGCCCCGGGGCAATGAGCAGTTCTTC; CDR3 protein: CASSLPLYRQGPRGNEQFF
J gene: TRBJ2-1; D gene: -; V gene: TRBV19; clone size: -; CDR3 DNA: TGTGCCAGTATTCAGGACTCTAGAGCGTTCTTC; CDR3 protein: CASIQDSRAFF
J gene: TRBJ2-5; D gene: -; V gene: TRBV30; clone size: -; CDR3 DNA: TGTGCCTGGAGTATCTGGCCGGGAGAGACCCAGTACTTC; CDR3 protein: CAWSIWPGETQYF
J gene: TRBJ2-3; D gene: -; V gene: TRBV27; clone size: -; CDR3 DNA: TGTGCCAGCAGTTTATACCCGCTAGGGGGGAGCGGGCTCACAGATACGCAGTATTTT; CDR3 protein: CASSLYPLGGSGLTDTQYF
J gene: TRBJ2-5; D gene: -; V gene: TRBV5-1; clone size: -; CDR3 DNA: TGCGCCAGCAGCTTGGCCGGGACTGTACAAGAGACCCAGTACTTC; CDR3 protein: CASSLAGTVQETQYF
J gene: TRBJ2-7; D gene: -; V gene: TRBV28; clone size: once; CDR3 DNA: TGTGCCAGCAGTTTAGGGAGGCCCACCTACGAGCAGTACTTC; CDR3 protein: CASSLGRPTYEQYF
J gene: TRBJ2-5; D gene: TRBD2; V gene: TRBV11-2; clone size: once; CDR3 DNA: TGTGCCAGCAGCCACCGACTAGCCCCAACCGGCGAGACCCAGTACTTC; CDR3 protein: CASSHRLAPTGETQYF
J gene: TRBJ2-5; D gene: -; V gene: TRBV14; clone size: -; CDR3 DNA: TGTGCCAGCAGCCAAGATGCCCGGTTGAGAGAGACCCAGTACTTC; CDR3 protein: CASSQDARLRETQYF